This TCR beta chain came from a study of cytomegalovirus exposure and HLA in healthy donors. The CDR3 covers 15 residues. V was pared by 2 bases and J by 4 bases, with 4 bases of the junction left unmatched. The germline V gene has CDR1 MNHEY and CDR2 SVGAGI. The PCR contained 60 Vbeta and 13 Jbeta primers. Sequenced by immunoSEQ multiplex PCR; TCRdb stores in-frame clones only, minus some. The sample includes some 100,000 clones, 75% of them seen just once. Sequenced input: PBMCs. The receptor's source is a man in his fifties or sixties in good health and CMV-seronegative. V is TRBV6-5 and J is TRBJ1-5, with TRBD1 matching over 8 bases. DNA for the CDR3: TGTGCCAGCAGTTACGTCCGACAGGGGAATCAGCCCCAGCATTTT. Translated: CASSYVRQGNQPQHF.